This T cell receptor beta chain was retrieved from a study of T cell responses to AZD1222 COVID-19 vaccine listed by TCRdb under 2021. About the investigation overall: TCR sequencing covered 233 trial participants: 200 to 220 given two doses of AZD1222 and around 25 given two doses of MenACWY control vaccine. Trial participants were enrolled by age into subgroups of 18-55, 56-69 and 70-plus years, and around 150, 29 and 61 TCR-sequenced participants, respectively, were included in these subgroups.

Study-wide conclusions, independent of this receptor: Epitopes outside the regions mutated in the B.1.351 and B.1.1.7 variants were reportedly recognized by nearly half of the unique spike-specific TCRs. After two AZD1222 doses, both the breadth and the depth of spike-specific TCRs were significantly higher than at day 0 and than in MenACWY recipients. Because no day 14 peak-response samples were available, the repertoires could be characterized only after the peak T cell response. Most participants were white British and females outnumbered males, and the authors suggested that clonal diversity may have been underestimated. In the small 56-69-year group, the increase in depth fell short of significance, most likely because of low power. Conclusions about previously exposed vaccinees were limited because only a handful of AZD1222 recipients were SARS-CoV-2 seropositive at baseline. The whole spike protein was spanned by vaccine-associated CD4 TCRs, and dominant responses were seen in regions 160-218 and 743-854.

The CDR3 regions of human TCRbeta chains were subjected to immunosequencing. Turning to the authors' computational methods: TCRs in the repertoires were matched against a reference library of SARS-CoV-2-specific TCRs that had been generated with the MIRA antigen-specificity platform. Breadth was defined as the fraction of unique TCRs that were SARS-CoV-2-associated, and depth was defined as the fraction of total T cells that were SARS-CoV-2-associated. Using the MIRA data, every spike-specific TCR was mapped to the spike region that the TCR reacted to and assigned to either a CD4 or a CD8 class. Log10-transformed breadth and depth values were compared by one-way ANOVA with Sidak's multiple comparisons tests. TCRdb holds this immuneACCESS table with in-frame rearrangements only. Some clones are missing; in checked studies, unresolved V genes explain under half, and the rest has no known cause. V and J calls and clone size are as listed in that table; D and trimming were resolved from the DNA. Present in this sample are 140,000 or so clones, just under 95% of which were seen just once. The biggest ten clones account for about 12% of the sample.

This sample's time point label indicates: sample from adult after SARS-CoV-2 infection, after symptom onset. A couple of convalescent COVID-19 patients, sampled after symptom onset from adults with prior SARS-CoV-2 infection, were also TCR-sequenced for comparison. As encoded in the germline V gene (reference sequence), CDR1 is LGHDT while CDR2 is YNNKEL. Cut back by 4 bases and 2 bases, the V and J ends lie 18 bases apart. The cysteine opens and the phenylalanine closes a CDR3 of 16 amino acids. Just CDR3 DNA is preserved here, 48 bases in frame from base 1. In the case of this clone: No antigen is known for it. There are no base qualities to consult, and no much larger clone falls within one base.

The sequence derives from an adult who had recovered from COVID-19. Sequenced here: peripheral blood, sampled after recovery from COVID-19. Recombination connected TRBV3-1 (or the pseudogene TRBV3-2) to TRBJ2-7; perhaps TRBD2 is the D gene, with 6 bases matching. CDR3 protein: CASSPSGTRATYEQYF. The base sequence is TGTGCCAGCAGCCCCTCTGGGACTCGAGCCACCTACGAGCAGTACTTC.